The TCR beta chain described here comes from a study of blood T cell repertoires in COVID-19. Study-wide background: The cDNA or gDNA used as material had been derived from T cells, B-cell-depleted T cells, or PBMCs.

Produced via immunoSEQ multiplex PCR; TCRdb's table is partial and in-frame only. This table holds 180,000 or so clones, 84% found once. The CDR3 runs 13 residues. Trimming took 0 bases from V and 8 from J; bases not matched to a gene: 3. Germline assignment: CDR1 SGHRS and CDR2 YFSETQ. As regards this clone: Other DNA sequences in this sample translate to the same CDR3.

The chain employs TRBV5-1 and TRBJ1-2, with 8 nucleotides matching TRBD1. Sequencing was carried out using peripheral blood. The clonotype was recovered from an older woman with COVID-19, enrolled during active disease. This CDR3 reads CASSLAGGGGYTF. Written as DNA, the CDR3 is TGCGCCAGCAGCTTGGCAGGGGGCGGAGGCTACACCTTC. Complete variable domain (other parts from reference TRBV5-1 and TRBJ1-2): KAGVTQTPRYLIKTRGQQVTLSCSPISGHRSVSWYQQTPGQGLQFLFEYFSETQRNKGNFPGRFSGRQFSNSRSEMNVSTLELGDSALYLCASSLAGGGGYTFGSGTRLTVV.